The rows below give T cell receptor beta chains drawn from one sample of a study of blood T cell repertoires in COVID-19. Measured with immunoSEQ multiplex PCR; TCRdb has only the in-frame clones, and not every one. Of about 120,000 clones in the sample, 75% to 90% are singletons; the top ten hold around 30%. What was sequenced was peripheral blood. Every receptor here comes from a man between 65 and 80 years old with active or convalescent COVID-19. Both conserved end residues are part of each CDR3. The D gene is left open where the match is weak. Only part of the rows carry a size: once, few, many, or a class if the clone is expanded.

CDR3nt: TGCAGCGTGTTTTTAACCGGGGGGCTGAACACTGAAGCTTTCTTT
CDR3aa: CSVFLTGGLNTEAFF
j_gene: TRBJ1-1
d_gene: .
abundance: few
v_gene: TRBV29-1

CDR3nt: TGTGCCAGCAGCTCAACCGGACAGGGGGGCACCGGGGAGCTGTTTTTT
CDR3aa: CASSSTGQGGTGELFF
j_gene: TRBJ2-2
d_gene: TRBD1
abundance: few
v_gene: TRBV7-9

CDR3nt: TGTGCCAGCTTTTCCCAGGGGGAGAACACTGAAGCTTTCTTT
CDR3aa: CASFSQGENTEAFF
j_gene: TRBJ1-1
d_gene: TRBD1
abundance: .
v_gene: TRBV28

CDR3nt: TGTGCCAGCAGCCCTAGCGGGAACACCGGGGAGCTGTTTTTT
CDR3aa: CASSPSGNTGELFF
j_gene: TRBJ2-2
d_gene: TRBD2
abundance: .
v_gene: TRBV3-1/TRBV3-2

CDR3nt: TGTGCCAGCAGTATTAGCGGGAGCTCTGGGGCCAACGTCCTGACTTTC
CDR3aa: CASSISGSSGANVLTF
j_gene: TRBJ2-6
d_gene: TRBD2
abundance: .
v_gene: TRBV5-5

CDR3nt: TGTGCCAGCAGTTTGGACACCTCTGGGGCCAACGTCCTGACTTTC
CDR3aa: CASSLDTSGANVLTF
j_gene: TRBJ2-6
d_gene: .
abundance: .
v_gene: TRBV7-9

CDR3nt: TGTGCCAGTAGTGAAACCTGGGACAGATCCTACGAGCAGTACTTC
CDR3aa: CASSETWDRSYEQYF
j_gene: TRBJ2-7
d_gene: TRBD1
abundance: .
v_gene: TRBV19

CDR3nt: TGTGCCAGCACCATTAAGGGCAAAGCGGGACGGCGCTACGAGCAGTACTTC
CDR3aa: CASTIKGKAGRRYEQYF
j_gene: TRBJ2-7
d_gene: .
abundance: .
v_gene: TRBV21-1

CDR3nt: TGTGCCAGCAGTATTCGACAAGAACGACTGTTTTTT
CDR3aa: CASSIRQERLFF
j_gene: TRBJ1-4
d_gene: .
abundance: .
v_gene: TRBV28

CDR3nt: TGTGCCAGCAGCTCGAGGCGGCTCGCCCGGGGGAATGAGCAGTTCTTC
CDR3aa: CASSSRRLARGNEQFF
j_gene: TRBJ2-1
d_gene: .
abundance: .
v_gene: TRBV7-2

CDR3nt: TGTGCCAGCAGTCAGATTGGGCTAGCGGGAGGTACCGAGCAGTACTTC
CDR3aa: CASSQIGLAGGTEQYF
j_gene: TRBJ2-7
d_gene: TRBD2
abundance: .
v_gene: TRBV25-1

CDR3nt: TGCGCCAGCAGTGAGGGGGGGGCTGGTTGGGAGACCCAGTACTTC
CDR3aa: CASSEGGAGWETQYF
j_gene: TRBJ2-5
d_gene: .
abundance: .
v_gene: TRBV10-2

CDR3nt: TGTGCCAGCGGACAGGGGGCGGTAAATGAAAAACTGTTTTTT
CDR3aa: CASGQGAVNEKLFF
j_gene: TRBJ1-4
d_gene: TRBD1
abundance: .
v_gene: TRBV6-5

CDR3nt: TGCGCCAGCAGCTTGGGGAGAGGGAACGAGCAGTACTTC
CDR3aa: CASSLGRGNEQYF
j_gene: TRBJ2-7
d_gene: .
abundance: .
v_gene: TRBV5-1

CDR3nt: TGTGCCAGCAGTGAATTTTGGAGCTCCTACAATGAGCAGTTCTTC
CDR3aa: CASSEFWSSYNEQFF
j_gene: TRBJ2-1
d_gene: .
abundance: .
v_gene: TRBV2

CDR3nt: TGTGCCAGCAGCGTAGTTGCTGGACAGGGTTTATATGGCTACACCTTC
CDR3aa: CASSVVAGQGLYGYTF
j_gene: TRBJ1-2
d_gene: TRBD1
abundance: .
v_gene: TRBV9

CDR3nt: TGTGCCAGCAACCCAGGAGGGACTCCCCTTGAAGCTTTCTTT
CDR3aa: CASNPGGTPLEAFF
j_gene: TRBJ1-1
d_gene: .
abundance: .
v_gene: TRBV6-5

CDR3nt: TGTGCTAGCAGCTTAGCGGGAGTAGGGGGAACAGATACGCAGTATTTT
CDR3aa: CASSLAGVGGTDTQYF
j_gene: TRBJ2-3
d_gene: TRBD2
abundance: .
v_gene: TRBV7-7

CDR3nt: TGTGCCAGCAGTTTTACTCCTCCCGATTCACCCCTCCACTTT
CDR3aa: CASSFTPPDSPLHF
j_gene: TRBJ1-6
d_gene: .
abundance: .
v_gene: TRBV6-5

CDR3nt: TGCGCCAGCAGAGTGGACAACTACCAAGAGACCCAGTACTTC
CDR3aa: CASRVDNYQETQYF
j_gene: TRBJ2-5
d_gene: .
abundance: .
v_gene: TRBV5-1

CDR3nt: TGTGCCAGCAGCTTATTAAACAGCGGGACAGGGAACAATCAGCCCCAGCATTTT
CDR3aa: CASSLLNSGTGNNQPQHF
j_gene: TRBJ1-5
d_gene: TRBD1
abundance: once
v_gene: TRBV7-8

CDR3nt: TGCAGCGTTGCGGGTCAGACCAAGGTTGCCTCCTACGAGCAGTACTTC
CDR3aa: CSVAGQTKVASYEQYF
j_gene: TRBJ2-7
d_gene: .
abundance: .
v_gene: TRBV29-1

CDR3nt: TGTGCCAGCAGTGGGGACAGTGTTAATTCACCCCTCCACTTT
CDR3aa: CASSGDSVNSPLHF
j_gene: TRBJ1-6
d_gene: TRBD1
abundance: .
v_gene: TRBV6-4

CDR3nt: TGTGCCAGCAGTTCATATTCTAGAGCGGGAGGCTACTACGAGCAGTACTTC
CDR3aa: CASSSYSRAGGYYEQYF
j_gene: TRBJ2-7
d_gene: TRBD2
abundance: .
v_gene: TRBV28

CDR3nt: TGTGCCAGCAGCCAAATAGCGGGGGCGACTAATGAAAAACTGTTTTTT
CDR3aa: CASSQIAGATNEKLFF
j_gene: TRBJ1-4
d_gene: .
abundance: .
v_gene: TRBV4-2

CDR3nt: TGCAGTACCGGAGGGAGCACTGAAGCTTTCTTT
CDR3aa: CSTGGSTEAFF
j_gene: TRBJ1-1
d_gene: .
abundance: .
v_gene: TRBV20-1

CDR3nt: TGTGCCAGTAGTAGAGACAGGGTTGGCACTGAAGCTTTCTTT
CDR3aa: CASSRDRVGTEAFF
j_gene: TRBJ1-1
d_gene: TRBD1
abundance: .
v_gene: TRBV19

CDR3nt: TGTGCCAGCAGTGGAACGAGGGGGCGAGGGGCCAACGTCCTGACTTTC
CDR3aa: CASSGTRGRGANVLTF
j_gene: TRBJ2-6
d_gene: TRBD1
abundance: .
v_gene: TRBV6-1

CDR3nt: TGTGCCAGCAGCCAAGATGGCGGGGGGACCTCCGGGGAGCAGTACTTC
CDR3aa: CASSQDGGGTSGEQYF
j_gene: TRBJ2-7
d_gene: TRBD2
abundance: many
v_gene: TRBV3-1/TRBV3-2

CDR3nt: TGCAGTGCCCCAGATAACACTGAAGCTTTCTTT
CDR3aa: CSAPDNTEAFF
j_gene: TRBJ1-1
d_gene: .
abundance: .
v_gene: TRBV20-1

CDR3nt: TGTGCCAGCAGCTTAACGGGGGATAGCAATCAGCCCCAGCATTTT
CDR3aa: CASSLTGDSNQPQHF
j_gene: TRBJ1-5
d_gene: .
abundance: once
v_gene: TRBV7-9

CDR3nt: TGTGCCAGCAGCTTGGAAGCGGAGCAGTTCTTC
CDR3aa: CASSLEAEQFF
j_gene: TRBJ2-1
d_gene: .
abundance: .
v_gene: TRBV7-6

CDR3nt: TGTGCCAGCAGCCAGACAGGGGGCTATGGCTACACCTTC
CDR3aa: CASSQTGGYGYTF
j_gene: TRBJ1-2
d_gene: TRBD1
abundance: .
v_gene: TRBV12-3/TRBV12-4

CDR3nt: TGTGCCAGTAGTTATGCAGGGGGCCAGTCTAACTATGGCTACACCTTC
CDR3aa: CASSYAGGQSNYGYTF
j_gene: TRBJ1-2
d_gene: TRBD1
abundance: .
v_gene: TRBV19

CDR3nt: TGCGCCAGCAGCTTGGGGGGCCCAAATCAGCCCCAGCATTTT
CDR3aa: CASSLGGPNQPQHF
j_gene: TRBJ1-5
d_gene: .
abundance: .
v_gene: TRBV5-1

CDR3nt: TGTGCCAGCAGCTGGACAGTTTCAGATACGCAGTATTTT
CDR3aa: CASSWTVSDTQYF
j_gene: TRBJ2-3
d_gene: .
abundance: .
v_gene: TRBV7-2

CDR3nt: TGTGCCAGCAGCTCCAGACGGAGTTTGATGAACACTGAAGCTTTCTTT
CDR3aa: CASSSRRSLMNTEAFF
j_gene: TRBJ1-1
d_gene: .
abundance: .
v_gene: TRBV7-2

CDR3nt: TGTGCCAGTAGTATAGCCCCGCCGGGAGGGGCCTACGAGCAGTACTTC
CDR3aa: CASSIAPPGGAYEQYF
j_gene: TRBJ2-7
d_gene: TRBD2
abundance: .
v_gene: TRBV19

CDR3nt: TGTGCCAGCAGCCAAGATTATCGAACGGGAGGGCCTTACAATGAGCAGTTCTTC
CDR3aa: CASSQDYRTGGPYNEQFF
j_gene: TRBJ2-1
d_gene: TRBD2
abundance: .
v_gene: TRBV4-2

CDR3nt: TGTGCCAGTAGTACCATTAGCAATCAGCCCCAGCATTTT
CDR3aa: CASSTISNQPQHF
j_gene: TRBJ1-5
d_gene: .
abundance: .
v_gene: TRBV19

CDR3nt: TGTGCCAGCACCTCCCCGGGACAATGTGACGACGAGCAGTACTTC
CDR3aa: CASTSPGQCDDEQYF
j_gene: TRBJ2-7
d_gene: .
abundance: .
v_gene: TRBV6-4

CDR3nt: TGTGCCAGCTCGAGGGGGTTCCCTTACGAGCAGTACTTC
CDR3aa: CASSRGFPYEQYF
j_gene: TRBJ2-7
d_gene: .
abundance: .
v_gene: TRBV19

CDR3nt: TGTGCCAGCAGCAATGGACAGAATAATTCACCCCTCCACTTT
CDR3aa: CASSNGQNNSPLHF
j_gene: TRBJ1-6
d_gene: .
abundance: .
v_gene: TRBV27

CDR3nt: TGTGCCAGCAGTTTATCACTGGGACAGGGTGTCTGGGGGGCCAACGTCCTGACTTTC
CDR3aa: CASSLSLGQGVWGANVLTF
j_gene: TRBJ2-6
d_gene: TRBD1
abundance: .
v_gene: TRBV27

CDR3nt: TGCGCCAGCAGCTTAGGCGGGACAGCGGATTCCTACGAGCAGTACTTC
CDR3aa: CASSLGGTADSYEQYF
j_gene: TRBJ2-7
d_gene: .
abundance: .
v_gene: TRBV5-1

CDR3nt: TGTGCCAGTAATCTTGACTCCAATGAAAAACTGTTTTTT
CDR3aa: CASNLDSNEKLFF
j_gene: TRBJ1-4
d_gene: .
abundance: .
v_gene: TRBV19

CDR3nt: TGCGCCAGCAAAGAAGTCGGGAAAACCTACAATGAGCAGTTCTTC
CDR3aa: CASKEVGKTYNEQFF
j_gene: TRBJ2-1
d_gene: .
abundance: .
v_gene: TRBV10-2

CDR3nt: TGTGCCAGCAGGGCGGGAGGGCCCCCCGGGGAGCTGTTTTTT
CDR3aa: CASRAGGPPGELFF
j_gene: TRBJ2-2
d_gene: TRBD2
abundance: .
v_gene: TRBV28

CDR3nt: TGTGCCAGCTCACCGGGACAGAATACGCAGTATTTT
CDR3aa: CASSPGQNTQYF
j_gene: TRBJ2-3
d_gene: TRBD1
abundance: .
v_gene: TRBV18

CDR3nt: TGTGCCATCAGTGAGCAGGAGGTTAGCACAGATACGCAGTATTTT
CDR3aa: CAISEQEVSTDTQYF
j_gene: TRBJ2-3
d_gene: .
abundance: .
v_gene: TRBV10-3

CDR3nt: TGTGCCAGCAGCTTAGGAAGACAGGGAGGTCAGCCCCAGCATTTT
CDR3aa: CASSLGRQGGQPQHF
j_gene: TRBJ1-5
d_gene: TRBD1
abundance: few
v_gene: TRBV7-8

CDR3nt: TGTGCCAGCAGCCAAGGGGACAGGGACACCGGGGAGCTGTTTTTT
CDR3aa: CASSQGDRDTGELFF
j_gene: TRBJ2-2
d_gene: TRBD1
abundance: .
v_gene: TRBV4-2

CDR3nt: TGTGCCAGCAGCTCGACAGGGGCAACCTTCAATGAGCAGTTCTTC
CDR3aa: CASSSTGATFNEQFF
j_gene: TRBJ2-1
d_gene: TRBD1
abundance: .
v_gene: TRBV7-2

CDR3nt: TGTGCCAGCAGTCCTGGACAGGGGCAGTACTTC
CDR3aa: CASSPGQGQYF
j_gene: TRBJ2-7
d_gene: TRBD1
abundance: .
v_gene: TRBV7-6

CDR3nt: TGTGCCAGCAGCCAATCGCGGGACAATGAGCAGTTCTTC
CDR3aa: CASSQSRDNEQFF
j_gene: TRBJ2-1
d_gene: .
abundance: .
v_gene: TRBV11-1

CDR3nt: TGTGCCAGCAGTCCCCCCCCGGGGGGTAGCGGGAAGTCCTACAATGAGCAGTTCTTC
CDR3aa: CASSPPPGGSGKSYNEQFF
j_gene: TRBJ2-1
d_gene: TRBD2
abundance: .
v_gene: TRBV28

CDR3nt: TGTGCCAGCAGCCAAAATATGAACACTGAAGCTTTCTTT
CDR3aa: CASSQNMNTEAFF
j_gene: TRBJ1-1
d_gene: .
abundance: .
v_gene: TRBV14

CDR3nt: TGCAGCGTCGATGCGGTAGGCTCCTATGGGGCTTTCTTT
CDR3aa: CSVDAVGSYGAFF
j_gene: TRBJ1-1
d_gene: .
abundance: .
v_gene: TRBV29-1

CDR3nt: TGTGCCAGCGGATCGGGGCAGGGGGCTGTGGAGACCCAGTACTTC
CDR3aa: CASGSGQGAVETQYF
j_gene: TRBJ2-5
d_gene: TRBD1
abundance: .
v_gene: TRBV27